This is a list of T cell receptor beta chains from one sample in a study of T cell responses to AZD1222 COVID-19 vaccine. Profiled with immunoSEQ multiplex PCR; TCRdb holds only in-frame clones, not every one. The sample carries about 70,000 clones, about 88% recorded once. Sample: peripheral blood, taken 28 days after the second dose of the MenACWY control vaccine. These receptors came from an adult who received the MenACWY meningococcal vaccine as a control. Each CDR3 is given with its conserved first and last residue. Fields, in order: clone size, D gene, V gene, J gene, CDR3 protein, CDR3 DNA. D genes are given only for firm matches. The size field is filled for only some rows; it gives once, few, many or a size class.

-	TRBD1	TRBV3-1/TRBV3-2	TRBJ1-1	CASSQKGGQGLAEAFF	TGTGCCAGCAGCCAAAAGGGGGGACAGGGGCTGGCTGAAGCTTTCTTT
few	-	TRBV4-3	TRBJ1-4	CASSQAPGAEKLFF	TGCGCCAGCAGCCAAGCCCCAGGAGCTGAAAAACTGTTTTTT
-	TRBD1	TRBV24-1	TRBJ1-5	CATSEGQGVPNQPQHF	TGTGCCACCAGTGAGGGACAGGGGGTCCCAAATCAGCCCCAGCATTTT
once	TRBD2	TRBV11-3	TRBJ2-7	CASSSGLARDEQYF	TGTGCCAGCAGCTCAGGACTAGCGCGGGACGAGCAGTACTTC
-	TRBD2	TRBV29-1	TRBJ2-3	CSVVVLAGVVTDTQYF	TGCAGCGTTGTAGTACTAGCGGGAGTGGTAACAGATACGCAGTATTTT
-	TRBD1	TRBV4-3	TRBJ2-1	CASSQGAGGVFLQEQFF	TGCGCCAGCAGCCAAGGCGCAGGGGGCGTTTTCCTCCAGGAGCAGTTCTTC
-	-	TRBV5-5	TRBJ2-1	CASSLALIQGRDEQFF	TGTGCCAGCAGCTTGGCCCTAATACAGGGTCGAGATGAGCAGTTCTTC
-	TRBD2	TRBV29-1	TRBJ2-4	CSVGEGQNIQYF	TGCAGCGTTGGGGAGGGCCAGAACATTCAGTACTTC
-	-	TRBV6-5	TRBJ1-5	CASSRGSNQPQHF	TGTGCCAGCAGCAGAGGGAGCAATCAGCCCCAGCATTTT
few	-	TRBV14	TRBJ2-7	CASSQVLSGLHEQYF	TGTGCCAGCAGCCAAGTTTTATCTGGGTTGCACGAGCAGTACTTC
-	-	TRBV5-1	TRBJ1-5	CASSLQGQTNQPQHF	TGCGCCAGCAGCTTGCAAGGACAGACTAATCAGCCCCAGCATTTT
-	-	TRBV19	TRBJ1-1	CASTQRREGITEAFF	TGTGCCAGTACCCAACGCCGGGAAGGGATCACTGAAGCTTTCTTT
-	-	TRBV24-1	TRBJ2-1	CATSDFGRGKYNEQFF	TGTGCCACCAGTGATTTTGGCAGGGGCAAATACAATGAGCAGTTCTTC
few	TRBD2	TRBV28	TRBJ2-5	CASSRGGFRGETQYF	TGTGCCAGCAGCCGGGGAGGGTTTCGAGGAGAGACCCAGTACTTC
-	-	TRBV19	TRBJ2-2	CASSKNLGGELFF	TGTGCCAGTAGTAAAAATTTGGGCGGGGAGCTGTTTTTT
-	TRBD2	TRBV7-2	TRBJ2-1	CASSLVVAGDDEQFF	TGTGCCAGCAGCTTAGTTGTAGCGGGAGATGATGAGCAGTTCTTC
-	-	TRBV30	TRBJ1-6	CAWSRGASNSPLHF	TGTGCCTGGTCTAGGGGGGCGTCTAATTCACCCCTCCACTTT
-	-	TRBV2	TRBJ2-2	CASSEGTSNTGELFF	TGTGCCAGCAGTGAAGGGACATCGAACACCGGGGAGCTGTTTTTT
-	-	TRBV5-8	TRBJ2-2	CASSRTLVGGTYPTGELFF	TGTGCCAGCAGCCGCACCCTAGTGGGGGGCACCTATCCCACCGGGGAGCTGTTTTTT
-	TRBD2	TRBV4-3	TRBJ2-1	CASSQAVGGRLYNEQFF	TGCGCCAGCAGCCAGGCCGTGGGCGGGAGATTATACAATGAGCAGTTCTTC
-	-	TRBV7-2	TRBJ1-1	CASTFLGYTEAFF	TGTGCCAGCACCTTCTTAGGCTACACTGAAGCTTTCTTT
-	-	TRBV11-3	TRBJ2-3	CASSPGVGVTDTQYF	TGTGCCAGCAGCCCAGGAGTGGGGGTCACAGATACGCAGTATTTT
-	-	TRBV25-1	TRBJ2-1	CATGKRPDNEQFF	TGTGCCACCGGGAAGAGGCCTGACAATGAGCAGTTCTTC
-	TRBD1	TRBV30	TRBJ2-2	CAWSTRRTGTGELFF	TGTGCCTGGAGCACAAGGCGGACAGGGACCGGGGAGCTGTTTTTT
-	-	TRBV7-9	TRBJ2-1	CASSLSPAGEQFF	TGTGCCAGCAGCTTATCCCCGGCGGGGGAGCAGTTCTTC
-	-	TRBV2	TRBJ1-5	CASREGVSNQPQHF	TGTGCCAGCAGGGAGGGGGTTAGCAATCAGCCCCAGCATTTT
-	TRBD2	TRBV11-2	TRBJ2-1	CASSLGLAGGLNEQFF	TGTGCCAGCAGCCTCGGACTAGCGGGGGGGCTCAATGAGCAGTTCTTC
few	-	TRBV5-5	TRBJ2-3	CASRQGPSVDTQYF	TGTGCCAGCCGGCAGGGGCCTTCTGTGGATACGCAGTATTTT
-	TRBD1	TRBV5-5	TRBJ2-5	CASSLAQGTGETQYF	TGTGCCAGCAGCTTGGCCCAGGGGACAGGGGAGACCCAGTACTTC
-	TRBD2	TRBV19	TRBJ2-3	CASSDHLAGPYTDTQYF	TGTGCCAGTAGTGACCACCTAGCGGGGCCTTACACAGATACGCAGTATTTT
-	TRBD2	TRBV15	TRBJ2-2	CATSGQAGENTGELFF	TGTGCCACCTCGGGCCAGGCGGGGGAGAACACCGGGGAGCTGTTTTTT
-	-	TRBV5-4	TRBJ1-2	CASSSSGAEYGYTF	TGTGCCAGCAGCTCGTCAGGGGCGGAATATGGCTACACCTTC
-	TRBD1	TRBV6-1	TRBJ1-2	CASSPSTGGGGYTF	TGTGCCAGCAGTCCCTCGACAGGGGGCGGTGGCTACACCTTC
once	TRBD2	TRBV9	TRBJ2-2	CASSAGTSGRTGELFF	TGTGCCAGCAGCGCAGGGACTAGCGGGAGAACCGGGGAGCTGTTTTTT
-	TRBD1	TRBV9	TRBJ1-1	CASSVVSRGWNTEAFF	TGTGCCAGCAGCGTAGTATCCAGGGGGTGGAACACTGAAGCTTTCTTT
few	-	TRBV11-2	TRBJ1-5	CASSLDRGNQPQHF	TGTGCCAGCAGCTTGGACCGGGGAAATCAGCCCCAGCATTTT
-	-	TRBV28	TRBJ1-1	CASSFRGGTEAFF	TGTGCCAGCAGTTTTCGCGGGGGGACTGAAGCTTTCTTT
once	TRBD2	TRBV28	TRBJ2-7	CASSSPGLAGASYEQYF	TGTGCCAGCAGTTCGCCAGGACTAGCGGGGGCGTCCTACGAGCAGTACTTC
-	-	TRBV28	TRBJ1-4	CAPVCGTEVEKLFF	TGTGCCCCTGTCTGTGGGACGGAGGTCGAAAAACTGTTTTTT
-	-	TRBV28	TRBJ2-7	CASSLFGSSLFRIEQYF	TGTGCCAGCAGTTTATTCGGGTCTAGCCTTTTTCGTATCGAGCAGTACTTC
-	TRBD1	TRBV7-2	TRBJ1-6	CASSLGQNSPLHF	TGTGCCAGCAGCTTGGGACAGAATTCACCCCTCCACTTT
-	-	TRBV28	TRBJ1-5	CASRPRGGINQPQHF	TGTGCCAGCAGACCACGGGGGGGCATTAATCAGCCCCAGCATTTT
-	-	TRBV5-1	TRBJ1-2	CASSYGRAGGYTF	TGCGCCAGCAGCTATGGGCGAGCAGGCGGCTACACCTTC
few	-	TRBV10-3	TRBJ2-7	CAISPGGRYEQYF	TGTGCCATCAGTCCCGGGGGCAGGTACGAGCAGTACTTC
-	-	TRBV5-5	TRBJ2-7	CASNRLGTVDEQYF	TGTGCCAGCAATCGTTTAGGTACGGTAGACGAGCAGTACTTC
-	TRBD2	TRBV6-5	TRBJ2-2	CASSYQRGHTGELFF	TGTGCCAGCAGTTACCAGCGGGGCCACACCGGGGAGCTGTTTTTT
-	TRBD2	TRBV9	TRBJ2-1	CASSASGLGPNEQFF	TGTGCCAGCAGTGCCTCGGGACTAGGGCCCAATGAGCAGTTCTTC
-	TRBD1	TRBV24-1	TRBJ2-1	CATSDTRGQGPGNEQFF	TGTGCCACCAGTGACACCCGGGGACAGGGTCCTGGCAATGAGCAGTTCTTC
-	TRBD1	TRBV7-9	TRBJ2-7	CASSFRDRLYEQYF	TGTGCCAGCAGCTTCCGGGACAGACTCTACGAGCAGTACTTC
-	TRBD1	TRBV11-2	TRBJ1-3	CASSPGRGPGNTIYF	TGTGCCAGCAGCCCGGGCAGGGGGCCTGGAAACACCATATATTTT